This T cell receptor beta chain was captured in a study of identical twins. Findings and limits, study-wide: Insertions ran lower in abundant cord blood beta clonotypes, though not in memory repertoires.

TCRdb re-derived calls from the 5' RACE reads in MiXCR, one entry per CDR3 protein. Among about 250,000 distinct CDR3 sequences listed, 6.5% to 9.5% were seen once. The CDR3 is made up of 13 amino acids. After removal of 3 bases from V and 5 bases from J, the junction contained 4 bases not matched to a gene. Germline V gene data show CDR1 as SGHNT and CDR2 as YYREEE (reference sequence). Everyone who donated was a healthy Caucasian. With respect to this clonotype: The antigen is not known.

This same sample was also part of a study on yellow fever vaccine responses in identical twins.

The sequencing sample was made of CD8+ T cells sorted from blood. The sequence came from a woman younger than 35 in good health. The chain carries TRBV5-4 and TRBJ2-5; TRBD1 matches 7 bases. The CDR3 protein is CASSSRGWETQYF. As DNA, the CDR3 is TGTGCCAGCAGCTCCAGGGGGTGGGAGACCCAGTACTTC.